The 7 T cell receptor beta chains in this list originate from one sample, sequenced in a study of shared clonotypes between healthy human individuals. This table comes from immunoSEQ multiplex PCR, and its TCRdb copy is limited to in-frame clones, with some not included. The sample has approximately 320,000 clones; roughly 84% are singletons. Input material: memory CD8+ T cells sorted from blood. The sample's subset: CD45RO+ cells pooled with CCR7-negative TemRA cells. These TCRs come from a man aged 18 to 30 in good health.

As to this clone: The identical CDR3 is also encoded by other nucleotide sequences in the sample. V usage is TRBV7-6 and J usage is TRBJ2-7, with unresolved D. Trimming cost V 1 base and J 4 bases, with 8 bases left between them. The CDR3 spans 13 residues. The germline V gene has CDR1 SGHVS and CDR2 FNYEAQ. DNA for the CDR3: TGTGCCAGCAGCTTAGGTTCCGGGTACGAGCAGTACTTC. Protein: CASSLGSGYEQYF.

This sequence joins TRBV5-1 and TRBJ2-7; 8 nucleotides agree with TRBD1. V was clipped by 7 bases and J by 3 bases; unmatched bases: 12. The CDR3 is 15 amino acids. Germline V gene lookup returns CDR1 SGHRS and CDR2 YFSETQ. The CDR3 protein is CASSNLDRDYYEQYF. The CDR3 coding sequence is TGCGCCAGCTCGAATCTGGACAGGGATTACTACGAGCAGTACTTC.

In the case of this clone: The sample carries other DNA sequences with the same CDR3. The CDR3 reads CASSGDRGFYGYTF. As DNA, the CDR3 is TGTGCCAGCAGCGGGGACAGGGGATTCTATGGCTACACCTTC. The rearrangement links TRBV2 to TRBJ1-2; TRBD1 matches at 10 bases. The V gene's germline CDR1 is SNHLY and CDR2 FYNNEI. CDR3 size: 14 residues. Germline trimming cut 6 bases from V and 4 bases from J; bases unmatched to any gene: 5. Looking up the rest from reference TRBV2 and TRBJ1-2 gives the full variable domain: EPEVTQTPSHQVTQMGQEVILRCVPISNHLYFYWYRQILGQKVEFLVSFYNNEISEKSEIFDDQFSVERPDGSNFTLKIRSTKLEDSAMYFCASSGDRGFYGYTFGSGTRLTVV.

J is TRBJ2-7 and V is TRBV29-1, with TRBD1 as a possible D gene (5 bases). Germline CDR1 and CDR2: SQVTM and ANQGSEA. Trimming stripped 4 bases from V and 3 bases from J, with 13 bases between. CDR3 length: 13 residues. CDR3 bases: TGCAGCGTTGTGGGATACGACAGCTACGAGCAGTACTTC. This codes for CSVVGYDSYEQYF.

The CDR3 protein is CASSIYSGGYTF. CDR3 nucleotides: TGTGCCAGTAGTATATACAGCGGAGGCTACACCTTC. The chain employs TRBV19 and TRBJ1-2; D gene uncertain. The CDR3 runs to 12 residues. Germline V lookup: CDR1 LNHDA, CDR2 SQIVND (reference sequence). V lost 2 bases, J lost 8 bases, and 9 bases lay in between.

This chain links TRBV5-6 with TRBJ1-5; D uncertain. The CDR3 totals 13 residues. From germline, CDR1 is SGHDT and CDR2 YYEEEE. V gave up 4 bases and J gave up 5 bases, with 10 bases separating them. The CDR3 reads CASSLIGYQPQHF. CDR3 DNA sequence: TGTGCCAGCAGCCTTATCGGGTATCAGCCCCAGCATTTT.

The rearrangement links TRBV5-6 to TRBJ2-1, with TRBD1 as a possible D gene (6 bases). The CDR3 covers 13 residues. Germline CDR1 reads SGHDT; CDR2 reads YYEEEE. The ends were cut back, 4 bases at V and 12 bases at J, with 17 bases in the middle. CDR3 DNA: TGTGCCAGCAGCGACGGGACACCCCGCGGGCAGTTCTTC. Encoded protein: CASSDGTPRGQFF.